The source of this T cell receptor beta chain is a study of low-dose radiotherapy and immunotherapy resistance in tumors. Study information: It was 1 Gy per fraction every two weeks that Cohort 2 received, adding up to 13 Gy over 26 weeks. Oral aspirin at 300 mg was taken daily by patients for four cycles, beginning on cycle 1 day 1.

The germline V gene encodes CDR1 MNHEY and CDR2 SVGEGT. Trimming took off 6 bases at V and 3 bases at J, with 16 bases between the two ends. The CDR3 has 15 amino acids. Time point reported: after trial treatment. Treatment noted: LDRT plus nivolumab, ipilimumab, low-dose cyclophosphamide and aspirin (RACIN trial). Low-dose radiotherapy and low-dose cyclophosphamide, together with aspirin, ipilimumab and nivolumab, were given to donors. Alpha- and beta-chain coverage of first-strand cDNA came from TRAV- and TRBV-specific primers. TCRs were amplified for roughly 22 PCR cycles with a constant-region primer and V-primer adapter. TCRdb processed the reads anew with MiXCR; each CDR3 protein has one entry. Of just over 90,000 distinct CDR3 sequences detected, under 25% appear once; the ten largest clones hold 10% to 15%. This clonotype has ten or more counts.

This chain joins TRBV6-2 or TRBV6-3 and TRBJ2-3; D is undetermined. The material sequenced was PBMCs, taken after low-dose radiotherapy plus immunotherapy. The source is a female donor with ovarian cancer. The CDR3 loop reads CASSALVFGTDTQYF. The CDR3 nucleotides are TGTGCCAGCAGCGCGCTTGTGTTCGGGACAGATACGCAGTATTTT.